The next 25 T cell receptor beta chains were all read from a single sample in a study of blood T cell repertoires in COVID-19. This table comes from immunoSEQ multiplex PCR, and its TCRdb copy is limited to in-frame clones, with some not included. The sample consists of 300,000 or so clones, 80% to 90% of them appearing once. The sample comprised peripheral blood. Source of these receptors: a man between 50 and 59 years old with active or convalescent COVID-19.

The rearrangement links TRBV30 to TRBJ2-1; 10 bases align to TRBD2. Trimming at V came to 1 base and at J to 0 bases, leaving 6 bases not matched to a gene. CDR1 is GTSNPN and CDR2 is SVGIG in the germline V gene (reference sequence). CDR3 size: 17 residues. CDR3 sequence reads: CAWSALAGGSSYNEQFF. For the CDR3, the DNA is TGTGCCTGGAGTGCGTTAGCGGGAGGCTCCTCCTACAATGAGCAGTTCTTC.

The rearrangement links TRBV30 to TRBJ1-3; 10 bases align to TRBD1. Germline assignment: CDR1 GTSNPN and CDR2 SVGIG (reference sequence). The CDR3 consists of 15 residues. J was trimmed by 4 bases and V by 4 bases; bases with no gene match: 7. The CDR3 here is CAWTVGTGVGNTIYF. CDR3 in DNA: TGTGCCTGGACGGTGGGGACAGGGGTCGGAAACACCATATATTTT.

The gene calls are TRBV3-1 (or the pseudogene TRBV3-2) and TRBJ2-7; D possibly corresponds to TRBD1 (5 bases). Germline assignment: CDR1 LGHDT and CDR2 YNNKEL (reference sequence). This CDR3 is 18 amino acids long. Between the trimmed V and J ends, which lost 0 bases and 3 bases, there was a span of 21 bases. Here the CDR3 DNA reads TGTGCCAGCAGCCAAGAGCATCAGGGCGTCGCTTTCCACTACGAGCAGTACTTC. It translates to CASSQEHQGVAFHYEQYF.

This rearrangement joins TRBV11-3 to TRBJ2-1, with TRBD1 identical over 11 bases. The CDR3 consists of 15 residues. Germline V gene lookup returns CDR1 SGHNT and CDR2 YENEEA. V trimming: 4 bases; J trimming: 7 bases; junction bases outside the gene matches: 6. The CDR3 bases are TGTGCCAGCAGCTACTCCGGGACAGGGGGGAATGAGCAGTTCTTC. This codes for CASSYSGTGGNEQFF.

The gene calls are TRBV21-1 and TRBJ1-2; the table's D call of TRBD1 was not tested on the DNA. TRBV21-1 is labeled a pseudogene. CDR3 length: 13 amino acids. The chain's CDR3 is CASGASENYGYTF. The CDR3 nucleotides are TGTGCCAGTGGGGCCTCGGAGAACTATGGCTACACCTTC.

This rearrangement joins TRBV19 to TRBJ2-1, with D maybe TRBD2 (6 bases). The CDR3 consists of 14 residues. V was pared by 5 bases and J by 7 bases, with 15 bases between. Germline CDR1 LNHDA, CDR2 SQIVND (reference sequence). The CDR3 sequence is CASSPGVSLNEQFF. The CDR3, as DNA: TGTGCCAGTAGTCCGGGGGTGTCCTTAAATGAGCAGTTCTTC.

This chain links TRBV28 with TRBJ1-5, with D possibly being TRBD1 (6 bases). The CDR3 extends over 16 amino acids. Trimming cost V 5 bases and J 5 bases, with 19 bases left between them. Germline CDR1 is MDHEN and CDR2 is SYDVKM. The CDR3 reads CASSLPRGGGYQPQHF. As DNA, the CDR3 is TGTGCCAGCAGTCTCCCAAGAGGGGGGGGCTATCAGCCCCAGCATTTT. The full variable domain, with the rest looked up from reference TRBV28 and TRBJ1-5, is DVKVTQSSRYLVKRTGEKVFLECVQDMDHENMFWYRQDPGLGLRLIYFSYDVKMKEKGDIPEGYSVSREKKERFSLILESASTNQTSMYLCASSLPRGGGYQPQHFGDGTRLSIL.

The J gene is TRBJ1-2, the V gene TRBV7-2; 8 positions agree with TRBD1. Germline values: CDR1 SGHTA, CDR2 FQGNSA. The J segment lost 4 bases and the V segment lost 4 bases, leaving 5 bases of the junction unmatched. The CDR3 is made up of 14 amino acids. The CDR3 DNA is TGTGCCAGCAGCTCCGACAGGGGCCTCTATGGCTACACCTTC. This translates into CASSSDRGLYGYTF.

V and J are TRBV12-3 or TRBV12-4 and TRBJ2-5; possibly TRBD1 for D (8 bases). The V end lost 6 bases, the J end lost 4 bases, and 12 bases lay between the germline ends. The CDR3 extends over 13 amino acids. The CDR3 is CASSHRGGETQYF. The DNA of the CDR3 is TGTGCCAGCAGCCACAGGGGGGGAGAGACCCAGTACTTC.

In its sample, this clone was seen a few times. The V call is TRBV27, the J call TRBJ1-5; weak D call: TRBD1 (5 bases). The germline V and J ends were trimmed by 1 base and 6 bases, with 13 bases remaining between them. This CDR3 comprises 15 residues. In germline, CDR1 is MNHEY, CDR2 SMNVEV (reference sequence). In DNA, the CDR3 is TGTGCCAGCAGTTTATTCCTCAGGGAGGGTCAGCCCCAGCATTTT. Protein product: CASSLFLREGQPQHF.

The chain is built from TRBV3-1 (or the pseudogene TRBV3-2) and TRBJ1-1; perhaps TRBD1 as D (5 bases). Trimming took off 2 bases at V and 4 bases at J, with 17 bases between the two ends. The germline V gene has CDR1 LGHDT and CDR2 YNNKEL (reference sequence). The CDR3 runs 16 residues. CDR3 sequence reads: CASSQKAQGSGTEAFF. CDR3 DNA: TGTGCCAGCAGCCAAAAGGCGCAGGGAAGTGGCACTGAAGCTTTCTTT.

This clone was recorded only once. V usage is TRBV10-3 and J usage is TRBJ2-3; 16 nucleotides agree with TRBD2. The V gene end was trimmed by 4 bases and the J gene end by 7 bases; junction bases not matched to a gene: 5. Germline lookup yields CDR1 ENHRY and CDR2 SYGVKD. The CDR3 loop spans 16 amino acids. The CDR3 protein is CAISAGTSGGANTQYF. CDR3 nucleotides: TGTGCCATCAGTGCGGGGACTAGCGGGGGGGCAAATACGCAGTATTTT.

This clone was seen just once. The chain couples TRBV7-9 to TRBJ1-5; TRBD1 aligns across 9 bases. The V segment lost 5 bases and the J segment 4 bases; nucleotides outside the gene matches: 3. The CDR3 loop spans 14 amino acids. In germline, CDR1 is SEHNR, CDR2 FQNEAQ (reference sequence). This chain's CDR3 is CASSQGQGNQPQHF. In DNA form, the CDR3 reads TGTGCCAGCAGCCAGGGACAGGGTAATCAGCCCCAGCATTTT.

The rearrangement links TRBV5-4 to TRBJ1-2; D perhaps matches TRBD1 (6 bases). V was cut by 2 bases and J by 8 bases, with 10 bases left in between. The germline V gene encodes CDR1 SGHNT and CDR2 YYREEE (reference sequence). The CDR3 is 12 amino acids. CDR3 region: CASSFNRDGYTF. CDR3 DNA: TGTGCCAGCAGCTTTAACAGGGACGGCTACACCTTC.

The chain links TRBV7-9 to TRBJ2-1; TRBD1 might be the D (6 bases). Germline V gene lookup returns CDR1 SEHNR and CDR2 FQNEAQ (reference sequence). Trimming took off 1 base at V and 0 bases at J, with 16 bases between the two ends. CDR3 length equals 18 residues. The CDR3 bases are TGTGCCAGCAGCTTAGTCTACCGAGGGGGTAGCTCCTACAATGAGCAGTTCTTC. Its translation: CASSLVYRGGSSYNEQFF.

V is TRBV19 and J is TRBJ1-2; a possible D gene is TRBD1 (5 bases). V was clipped by 0 bases and J by 5 bases, with 13 bases between them. The germline V gene has CDR1 LNHDA and CDR2 SQIVND (reference sequence). The CDR3 sequence is 15 residues long. As DNA, the CDR3 is TGTGCCAGTAGTATAGATTATCAGGGATCATATGGCTACACCTTC. It codes for CASSIDYQGSYGYTF.

This chain links TRBV10-3 with TRBJ1-6; 10 bases map to TRBD1. The CDR3 is 14 amino acids. Trimming removed 5 bases from V and 9 bases from J; junction bases left unmatched: 4. From germline, CDR1 is ENHRY and CDR2 SYGVKD. The CDR3 DNA sequence: TGTGCCATCAGTCCGGGACAGGGGAGTTCACCCCTCCACTTT. As protein: CAISPGQGSSPLHF.

The chain recombines TRBV2 with TRBJ2-7; TRBD2 agrees at 11 bases. The CDR3 has 16 residues. The ends lost 5 bases at V and 2 bases at J; junction bases unmatched: 8. The germline gives CDR1 SNHLY, CDR2 FYNNEI. In nucleotides, the CDR3 is TGTGCCAGCAGTCCCCTCCTAGCGGGGGGTACCTACGAGCAGTACTTC. Residues: CASSPLLAGGTYEQYF.

The chain employs TRBV6-5 and TRBJ1-4; 10 bases are shared with TRBD1. The CDR3 contains 15 residues. CDR1 and CDR2 (germline): MNHEY, SVGAGI. V trimming: 6 bases; J trimming: 8 bases; junction bases outside the gene matches: 9. The CDR3 is CASSDTGTGEEKLFF. The CDR3 DNA sequence: TGTGCCAGCAGCGACACTGGGACAGGGGAAGAAAAACTGTTTTTT.

This chain links TRBV6-1 with TRBJ2-3; D remains ambiguous. CDR3 length: 11 amino acids. Trimming stripped 2 bases from V and 10 bases from J, with 7 bases between. The V gene's germline CDR1 is MNHNS and CDR2 SASEGT. CDR3 protein: CASSEQAPQYF. As DNA, the CDR3 is TGTGCCAGCAGTGAACAGGCTCCGCAGTATTTT.

The chain combines TRBV5-1 with TRBJ1-4, with 8 positions matching TRBD1. The length of the CDR3 is 14 residues. Germline CDR1 is SGHRS and CDR2 is YFSETQ. J lost 9 bases, V lost 2 bases, and 6 bases had no gene match. Written as DNA, the CDR3 is TGCGCCAGCAGCTTCGGGACAGGAAACCAAAAACTGTTTTTT. It translates to CASSFGTGNQKLFF.

The chain employs TRBV10-3 and TRBJ2-3; maybe TRBD1 (5 bases). Germline V gives CDR1 ENHRY, CDR2 SYGVKD. Trimming took 6 bases from V and 2 from J, leaving 12 bases between them. CDR3 length equals 14 residues. CDR3 nucleotides: TGTGCCATCAGCAGAGAAGGGGACACAGATACGCAGTATTTT. Protein sequence: CAISREGDTDTQYF.

CDR3 coding DNA: TGTGCCAGCAGCCCCGGACAGGGCCGTCAAGCTAATGAAAAACTGTTTTTT. This translates into CASSPGQGRQANEKLFF. The rearrangement links TRBV9 to TRBJ1-4; 8 nucleotides match TRBD1. V gave up 4 bases and J gave up 3 bases; unmatched junction bases: 11. The CDR3 is 17 residues long. The germline V gene encodes CDR1 SGDLS and CDR2 YYNGEE. Full variable domain (rest looked up from reference TRBV9 and TRBJ1-4): DSGVTQTPKHLITATGQRVTLRCSPRSGDLSVYWYQQSLDQGLQFLIQYYNGEERAKGNILERFSAQQFPDLHSELNLSSLELGDSALYFCASSPGQGRQANEKLFFGSGTQLSVL.

The chain links TRBV28 to TRBJ1-2; D is unresolved. The CDR3 sequence is 13 residues long. Germline assignment: CDR1 MDHEN and CDR2 SYDVKM. Trimming removed 1 base from V and 7 bases from J, with 10 bases in between. The DNA for the CDR3 is TGTGCCAGCAGTTTATCGGGGTCGCGTGGCTACACCTTC. It translates to CASSLSGSRGYTF.

V and J are TRBV19 and TRBJ1-2, with D possibly matching TRBD1 (6 bases). CDR1 is LNHDA and CDR2 is SQIVND in the germline V gene (reference sequence). The CDR3 is 12 residues long. V was trimmed by 5 bases and J by 7 bases, leaving 11 bases between them. CDR3 DNA: TGTGCCAGTAGTCCAGGGACATCTGGCTACACCTTC. Protein product: CASSPGTSGYTF.